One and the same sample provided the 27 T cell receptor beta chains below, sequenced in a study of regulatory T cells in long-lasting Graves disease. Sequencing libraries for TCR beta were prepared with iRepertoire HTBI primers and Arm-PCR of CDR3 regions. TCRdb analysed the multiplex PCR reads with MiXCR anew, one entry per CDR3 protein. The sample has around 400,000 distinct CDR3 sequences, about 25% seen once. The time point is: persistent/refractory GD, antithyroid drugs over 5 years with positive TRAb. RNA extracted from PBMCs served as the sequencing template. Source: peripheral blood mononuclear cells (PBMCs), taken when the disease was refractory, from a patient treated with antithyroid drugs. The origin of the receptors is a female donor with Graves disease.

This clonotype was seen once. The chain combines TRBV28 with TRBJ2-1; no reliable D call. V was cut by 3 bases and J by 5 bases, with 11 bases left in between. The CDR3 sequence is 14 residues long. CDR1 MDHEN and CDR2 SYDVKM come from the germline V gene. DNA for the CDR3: TGTGCCAGCAGTTTTCCCGGACGCAACAATGAGCAGTTCTTC. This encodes CASSFPGRNNEQFF.

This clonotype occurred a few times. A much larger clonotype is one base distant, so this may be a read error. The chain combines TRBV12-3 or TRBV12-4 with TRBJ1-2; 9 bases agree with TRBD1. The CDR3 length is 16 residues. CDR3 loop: CANSLDGTGGIYGYTF. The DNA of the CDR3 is TGTGCCAACAGTTTAGACGGAACAGGGGGCATCTATGGCTACACCTTC.

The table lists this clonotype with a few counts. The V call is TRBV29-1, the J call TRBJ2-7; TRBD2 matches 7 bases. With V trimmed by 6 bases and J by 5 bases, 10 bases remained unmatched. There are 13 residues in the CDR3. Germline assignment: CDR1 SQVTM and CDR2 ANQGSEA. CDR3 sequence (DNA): TGCAGCGTCGCTGAAAGCGGGACCCACGAGCAGTACTTC. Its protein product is CSVAESGTHEQYF.

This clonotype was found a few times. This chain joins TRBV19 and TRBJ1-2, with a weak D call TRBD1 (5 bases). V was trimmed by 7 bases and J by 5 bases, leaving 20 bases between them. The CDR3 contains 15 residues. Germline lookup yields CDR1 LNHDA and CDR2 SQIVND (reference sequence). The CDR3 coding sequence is TGTGCCAGTATCTCTTGGCAGGGAGGCCTGTATGGCTACACCTTC. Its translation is CASISWQGGLYGYTF.

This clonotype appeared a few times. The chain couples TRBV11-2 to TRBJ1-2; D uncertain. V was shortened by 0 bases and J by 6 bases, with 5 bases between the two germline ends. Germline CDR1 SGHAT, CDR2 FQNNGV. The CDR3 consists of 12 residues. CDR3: CASSLENHGYTF. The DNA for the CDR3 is TGTGCCAGCAGCTTAGAGAACCATGGCTACACCTTC. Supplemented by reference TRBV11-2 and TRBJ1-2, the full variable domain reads EAGVAQSPRYKIIEKRQSVAFWCNPISGHATLYWYQQILGQGPKLLIQFQNNGVVDDSQLPKDRFSAERLKGVDSTLKIQPAKLEDSAVYLCASSLENHGYTFGSGTRLTVV.

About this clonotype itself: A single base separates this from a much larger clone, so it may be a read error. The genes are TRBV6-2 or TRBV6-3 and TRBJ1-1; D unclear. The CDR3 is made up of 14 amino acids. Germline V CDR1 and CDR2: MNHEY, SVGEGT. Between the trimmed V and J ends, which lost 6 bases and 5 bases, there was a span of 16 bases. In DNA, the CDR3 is TGTGCCAGCAGCCGAAGGGCGATTGGGACTGAAGCTTTCTTT. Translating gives CASSRRAIGTEAFF.

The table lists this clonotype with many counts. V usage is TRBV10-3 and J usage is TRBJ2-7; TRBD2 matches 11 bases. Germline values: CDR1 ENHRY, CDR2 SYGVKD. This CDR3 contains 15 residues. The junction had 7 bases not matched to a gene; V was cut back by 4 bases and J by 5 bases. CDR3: CAISGFELAGDEQYF. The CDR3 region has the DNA TGTGCCATCAGTGGCTTCGAACTAGCGGGAGACGAGCAGTACTTC.

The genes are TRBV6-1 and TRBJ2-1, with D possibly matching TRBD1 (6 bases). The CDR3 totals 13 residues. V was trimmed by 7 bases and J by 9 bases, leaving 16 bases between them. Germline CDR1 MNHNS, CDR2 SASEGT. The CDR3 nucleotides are TGTGCCAGCACCTTGGGACAACGGGGTGAGCAGTTCTTC. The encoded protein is CASTLGQRGEQFF.

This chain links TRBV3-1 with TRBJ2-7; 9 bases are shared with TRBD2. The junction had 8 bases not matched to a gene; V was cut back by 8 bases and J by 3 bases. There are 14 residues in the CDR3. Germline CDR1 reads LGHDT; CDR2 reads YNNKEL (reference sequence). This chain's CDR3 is CASGVAGAIYEQYF. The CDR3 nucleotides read TGTGCCAGCGGCGTAGCGGGAGCTATCTACGAGCAGTACTTC.

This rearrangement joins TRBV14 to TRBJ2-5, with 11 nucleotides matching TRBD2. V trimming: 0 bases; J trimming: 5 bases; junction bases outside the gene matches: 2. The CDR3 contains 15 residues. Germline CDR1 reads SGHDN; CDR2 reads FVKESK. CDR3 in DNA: TGTGCCAGCAGCCAAGATACTAGCGGGAGTGAGACCCAGTACTTC. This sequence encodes CASSQDTSGSETQYF.

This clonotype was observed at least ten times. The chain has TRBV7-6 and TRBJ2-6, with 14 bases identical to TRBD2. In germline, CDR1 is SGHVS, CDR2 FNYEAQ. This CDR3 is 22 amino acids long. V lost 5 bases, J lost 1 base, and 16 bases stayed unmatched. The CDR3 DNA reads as TGTGCCAGCAGCAAACGGCCCCCGGGGACTAGCGGGAGAGGATCTGGGGCCAACGTCCTGACTTTC. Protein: CASSKRPPGTSGRGSGANVLTF.

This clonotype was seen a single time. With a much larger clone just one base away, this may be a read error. The CDR3 sequence is CVSSVFPGTGRETQYF. CDR3 nucleotide sequence: TGTGTCAGCAGCGTGTTTCCGGGGACAGGGAGGGAGACCCAGTACTTC. The chain combines TRBV2 with TRBJ2-5; 9 positions match TRBD1. This CDR3 has 16 residues. Germline V lookup: CDR1 SNHLY, CDR2 FYNNEI.

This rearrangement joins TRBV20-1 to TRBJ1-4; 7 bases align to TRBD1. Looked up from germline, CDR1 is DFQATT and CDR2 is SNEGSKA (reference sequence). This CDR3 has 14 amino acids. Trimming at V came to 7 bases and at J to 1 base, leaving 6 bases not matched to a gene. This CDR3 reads CSVSQGVTNEKLFF. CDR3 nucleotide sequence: TGCAGTGTTAGTCAGGGGGTAACTAATGAAAAACTGTTTTTT.

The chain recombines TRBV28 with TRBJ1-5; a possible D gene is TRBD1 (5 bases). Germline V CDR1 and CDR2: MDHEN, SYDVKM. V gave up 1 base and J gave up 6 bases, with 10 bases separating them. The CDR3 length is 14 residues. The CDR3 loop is CASSLSGEAQPQHF. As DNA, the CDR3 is TGTGCCAGCAGTTTATCGGGGGAGGCTCAGCCCCAGCATTTT.

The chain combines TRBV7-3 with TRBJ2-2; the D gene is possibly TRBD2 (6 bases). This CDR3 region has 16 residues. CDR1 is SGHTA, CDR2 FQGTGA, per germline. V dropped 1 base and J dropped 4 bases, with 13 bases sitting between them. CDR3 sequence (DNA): TGTGCCAGCAGCTTAATGGGGGGAGCGGGCACCGGGGAGCTGTTTTTT. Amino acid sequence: CASSLMGGAGTGELFF.

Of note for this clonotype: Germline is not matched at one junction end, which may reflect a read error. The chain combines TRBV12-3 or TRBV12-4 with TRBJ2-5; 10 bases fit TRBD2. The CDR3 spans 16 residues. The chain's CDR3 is CAGSLRASGSKETQYF. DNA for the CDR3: TGTGCCGGCAGTTTAAGGGCTAGCGGGAGTAAAGAGACCCAGTACTTC.

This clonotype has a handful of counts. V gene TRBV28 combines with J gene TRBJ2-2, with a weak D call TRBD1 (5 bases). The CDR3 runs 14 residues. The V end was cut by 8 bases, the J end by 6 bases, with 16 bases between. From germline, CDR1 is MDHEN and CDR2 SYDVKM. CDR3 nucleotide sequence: TGTGCCAGCCTATTGCAGGGAAACGCCGGGGAGCTGTTTTTT. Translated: CASLLQGNAGELFF.

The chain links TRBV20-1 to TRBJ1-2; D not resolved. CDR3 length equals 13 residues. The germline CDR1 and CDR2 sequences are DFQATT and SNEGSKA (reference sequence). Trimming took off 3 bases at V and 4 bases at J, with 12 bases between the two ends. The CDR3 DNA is TGCAGTGCTAGTCAGGTGGAGGGCTATGGCTACACCTTC. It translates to CSASQVEGYGYTF.

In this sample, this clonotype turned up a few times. The CDR3 DNA is TGTGCCAGTAGTTTTCTGGACAGGAGGACTGAAGCTTTCTTT. Amino acids: CASSFLDRRTEAFF. The chain combines TRBV19 with TRBJ1-1, with 7 bases identical to TRBD1. Germline V gene sequence: CDR1 LNHDA, CDR2 SQIVND (reference sequence). The J segment lost 5 bases and the V segment lost 5 bases, leaving 8 bases of the junction unmatched. The CDR3 is 14 amino acids.

The CDR3 protein is CASSLVGSHEQFF. CDR3 bases: TGCGCCAGCAGCTTGGTTGGTAGCCATGAGCAGTTCTTC. The chain joins TRBV5-1 to TRBJ2-1; the D is unclear. The V end was cut by 0 bases, the J end by 8 bases, with 9 bases between. The CDR3 length is 13 residues. In germline, CDR1 is SGHRS, CDR2 YFSETQ.

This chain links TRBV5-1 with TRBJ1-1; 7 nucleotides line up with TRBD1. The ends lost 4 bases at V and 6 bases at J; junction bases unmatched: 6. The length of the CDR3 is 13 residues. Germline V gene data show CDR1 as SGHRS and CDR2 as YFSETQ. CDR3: CASSINRGAEAFF. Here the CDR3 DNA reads TGCGCCAGCAGCATCAACAGGGGCGCTGAAGCTTTCTTT.

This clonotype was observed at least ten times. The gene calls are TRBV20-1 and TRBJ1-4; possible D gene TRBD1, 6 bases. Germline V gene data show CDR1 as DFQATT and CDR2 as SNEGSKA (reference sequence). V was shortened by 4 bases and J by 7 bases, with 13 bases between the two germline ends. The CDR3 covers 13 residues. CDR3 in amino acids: CSATTKGGEKLFF. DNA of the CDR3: TGCAGTGCTACAACAAAAGGGGGTGAAAAACTGTTTTTT.

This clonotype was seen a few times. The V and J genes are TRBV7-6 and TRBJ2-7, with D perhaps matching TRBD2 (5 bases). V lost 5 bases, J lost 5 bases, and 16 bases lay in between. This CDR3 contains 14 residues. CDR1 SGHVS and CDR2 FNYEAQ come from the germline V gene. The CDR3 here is CASSPAGNRDEQYF. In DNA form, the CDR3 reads TGTGCCAGCAGCCCCGCCGGGAACCGAGACGAGCAGTACTTC.

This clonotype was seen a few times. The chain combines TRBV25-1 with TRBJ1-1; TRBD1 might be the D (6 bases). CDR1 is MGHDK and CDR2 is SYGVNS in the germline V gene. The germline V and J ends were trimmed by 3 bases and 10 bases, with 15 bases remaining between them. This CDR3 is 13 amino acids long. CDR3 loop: CASSDYPDSGAFF. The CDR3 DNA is TGTGCCAGCAGTGACTACCCGGACAGCGGAGCTTTCTTT.

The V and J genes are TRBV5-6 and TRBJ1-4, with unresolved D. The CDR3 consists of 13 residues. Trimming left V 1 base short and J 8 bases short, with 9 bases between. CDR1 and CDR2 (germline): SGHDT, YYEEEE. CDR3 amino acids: CASSLISGEKLFF. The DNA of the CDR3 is TGTGCCAGCAGCTTGATCTCGGGAGAAAAACTGTTTTTT.

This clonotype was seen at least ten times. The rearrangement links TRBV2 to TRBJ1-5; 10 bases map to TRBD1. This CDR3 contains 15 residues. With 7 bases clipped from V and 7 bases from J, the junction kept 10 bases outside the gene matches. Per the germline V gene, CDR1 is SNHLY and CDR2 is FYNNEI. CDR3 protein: CASKPGTGELQPQHF. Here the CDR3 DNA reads TGTGCCAGCAAACCCGGGACAGGGGAATTGCAGCCCCAGCATTTT.

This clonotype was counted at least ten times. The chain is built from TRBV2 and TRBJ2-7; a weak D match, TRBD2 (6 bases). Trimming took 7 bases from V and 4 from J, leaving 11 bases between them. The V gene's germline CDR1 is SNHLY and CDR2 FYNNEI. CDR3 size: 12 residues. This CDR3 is CASNGGIYEQYF. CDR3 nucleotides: TGTGCCAGCAACGGAGGGATATACGAGCAGTACTTC.